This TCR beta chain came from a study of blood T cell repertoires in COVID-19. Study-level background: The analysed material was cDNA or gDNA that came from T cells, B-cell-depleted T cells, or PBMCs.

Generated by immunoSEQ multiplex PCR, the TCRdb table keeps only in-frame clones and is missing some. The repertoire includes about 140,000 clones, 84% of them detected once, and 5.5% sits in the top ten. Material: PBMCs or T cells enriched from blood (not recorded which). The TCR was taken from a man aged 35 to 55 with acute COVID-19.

CDR3 nucleotide sequence: TGTGCCATCAGTCCGGGACTTAGCTCTGGGGCCAACGTCCTGACTTTC. It specifies CAISPGLSSGANVLTF. J is TRBJ2-6 and V is TRBV10-3; weak D call: TRBD2 (6 bases). In germline, CDR1 is ENHRY, CDR2 SYGVKD. The CDR3 length is 16 residues. Trimming pared 5 bases from V and 0 bases from J, leaving 11 bases between.